Below, one T cell receptor (beta chain) is given with its context. Its antigen is not identified. The record originates from a study of T cell repertoires in cytomegalovirus infection. Whole-study context: Public TCR beta signature analysis indicated the presence of both CMV infection and matching HLA type.

General study points: The ex vivo response showed dominance by HLA-C-restricted CMV-specific TCR beta clonotypes. Summed public TCR beta family frequency identified CMV carriers bearing the relevant HLA.

From the reads, TCRdb called clonotypes with MiXCR, one entry per CDR3 protein. This table has 740,000 or so distinct CDR3 sequences, 35% appearing once. The receptor was derived from a human donor in good health (CMV status not recorded). Some clones in this sample may be carry-over from other donors' samples. Sequencing used PBMCs.

CDR3 loop: CASSSDGEQYF. In nucleotides, the CDR3 is TGTGCCAGCAGCTCGGACGGCGAGCAGTACTTC. The genes are TRBV7-9 and TRBJ2-7; no clear D. This CDR3 is 11 amino acids long. V lost 4 bases and J 6 bases, leaving 7 bases between the germline ends. Germline CDR1 reads SEHNR; CDR2 reads FQNEAQ (reference sequence).